This T cell receptor beta chain was obtained from a study of T cell responses to AZD1222 COVID-19 vaccine. Study conclusions and caveats: The donor group comprised mostly white British people and more females; the analysis possibly underestimated clonal diversity. Repertoires in all cases were sampled only once the peak T cell response had passed. Variant regions that are unmutated are reportedly the target of nearly half of spike-specific TCRs.

Notes on this clone: The antigen remains undetermined.

Measured with immunoSEQ multiplex PCR; TCRdb has only the in-frame clones, and not every one. The table has around 65,000 clones, 76% seen once. V dropped 4 bases and J dropped 4; count of bases not matched to a gene: 6. Per the germline V gene, CDR1 is LGHDT and CDR2 is YNNKEL (reference sequence). CDR3 length: 15 residues. Sample: peripheral blood, taken on day 0 of AZD1222 vaccination. The chain employs TRBV3-1 (or the pseudogene TRBV3-2) and TRBJ2-7, with 11 nucleotides matching TRBD2. The sequence was collected from an adult in good health. The CDR3 bases are TGTGCCAGCAGCCCACTAGCGGGGGCCCGTTACGAGCAGTACTTC. It specifies CASSPLAGARYEQYF.